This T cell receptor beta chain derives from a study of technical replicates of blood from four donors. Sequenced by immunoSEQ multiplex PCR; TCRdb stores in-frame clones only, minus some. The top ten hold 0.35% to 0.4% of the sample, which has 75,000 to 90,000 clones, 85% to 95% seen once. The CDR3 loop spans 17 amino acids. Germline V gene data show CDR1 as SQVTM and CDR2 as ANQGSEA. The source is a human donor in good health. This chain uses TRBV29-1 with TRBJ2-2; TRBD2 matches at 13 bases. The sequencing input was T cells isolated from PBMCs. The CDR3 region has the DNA TGCTGCGCCGGGACTAGCGGGATTTTTTACCCCACCGGGGAGCTGTTTTTT. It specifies CCAGTSGIFYPTGELFF.